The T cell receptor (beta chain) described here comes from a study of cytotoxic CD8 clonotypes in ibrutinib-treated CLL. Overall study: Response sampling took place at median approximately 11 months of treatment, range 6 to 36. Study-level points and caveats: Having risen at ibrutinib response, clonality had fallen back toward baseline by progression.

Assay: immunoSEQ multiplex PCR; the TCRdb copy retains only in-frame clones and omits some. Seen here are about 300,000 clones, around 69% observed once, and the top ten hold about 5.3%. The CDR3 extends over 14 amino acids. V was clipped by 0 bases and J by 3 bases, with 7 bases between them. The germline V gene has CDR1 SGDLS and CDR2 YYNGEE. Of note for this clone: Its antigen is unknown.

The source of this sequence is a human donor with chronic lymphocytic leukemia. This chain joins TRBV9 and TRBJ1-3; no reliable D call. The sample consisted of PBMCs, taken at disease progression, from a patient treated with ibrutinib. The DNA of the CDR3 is TGTGCCAGCAGCGTAGCTGGGTATGGAAACACCATATATTTT. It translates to CASSVAGYGNTIYF.